A single sample is the source of the 15 T cell receptor beta chains below, sequenced in a study of T-cell reconstitution after alpha-beta-depleted transplantation in children. It was with unique molecular identifiers that the TCRbeta library was prepared. TCRdb reprocessed the PCR reads via MiXCR and lists one record per CDR3 protein. The repertoire has some 200,000 distinct CDR3 sequences, roughly 8.1% of them found once; the top ten carry roughly 35%. The sample here was PBMCs, mostly from graft donor cells, taken 360 days after TCRalphabeta/CD19-depleted stem cell transplant. These receptors originate from a male patient between 2 and 15 years old who had a stem cell transplant for acute myeloid leukemia, so the T cells may come from the graft donor.

This sequence joins TRBV12-3 or TRBV12-4 and TRBJ1-3, with D tentatively TRBD1 (5 bases). V was pared by 5 bases and J by 0 bases, with 23 bases between. CDR3 length equals 19 residues. CDR3 sequence (DNA): TGTGCCAGCAGTCCATCCATCCTACGCTCTGACAGCTCTGGAAACACCATATATTTT. Translation gives CASSPSILRSDSSGNTIYF.

This clonotype was recorded at least ten times. V and J are TRBV12-3 or TRBV12-4 and TRBJ2-5; maybe TRBD2 (5 bases). Trimming took 5 bases from V and 4 from J, leaving 17 bases between them. This CDR3 has 15 amino acids. CDR3 coding DNA: TGTGCCAGCAGTCCTCGTCGACTAATCAGAGAGACCCAGTACTTC. It is translated as CASSPRRLIRETQYF.

This chain joins TRBV6-1 and TRBJ2-7, with 7 bases lining up with TRBD1. The germline V gene has CDR1 MNHNS and CDR2 SASEGT. After removal of 5 bases from V and 4 bases from J, the junction contained 5 bases not matched to a gene. There are 13 residues in the CDR3. CDR3 in DNA: TGTGCCAGCAGTCCGGGACAGAGATACGAGCAGTACGTC. This codes for CASSPGQRYEQYV.

The table lists this clonotype with many counts. This rearrangement joins TRBV29-1 to TRBJ1-1; TRBD1 is a possible D gene (5 bases). The germline V gene encodes CDR1 SQVTM and CDR2 ANQGSEA. The CDR3 runs to 13 residues. Trimming left V 7 bases short and J 2 bases short, with 14 bases between. The CDR3: CSGVGVLNTEAFF. DNA for the CDR3: TGCAGCGGGGTGGGGGTTCTCAACACTGAAGCTTTCTTT.

This clonotype was found many times. V is TRBV20-1 and J is TRBJ1-4; 7 nucleotides line up with TRBD1. The CDR3 consists of 15 residues. Germline V gene data show CDR1 as DFQATT and CDR2 as SNEGSKA (reference sequence). Losses at the gene ends were 2 bases for V and 5 bases for J; bases not matched to a gene: 8. The CDR3, as DNA: TGCAGTGCTAGAAGCGTGTGGACAGGAAATGAAAAACTGTTTTTT. Translated, it gives CSARSVWTGNEKLFF.

V is TRBV4-3 and J is TRBJ2-7, with TRBD2 matching 12 bases. CDR3 size: 18 residues. V dropped 0 bases and J dropped 4; count of bases not matched to a gene: 10. Germline loops: CDR1 LGHNA, CDR2 YSLEER. The CDR3 loop reads CASSQEIGRLAGVYEQYF. The CDR3 coding sequence is TGCGCCAGCAGCCAAGAAATAGGGCGACTAGCGGGAGTTTACGAGCAGTACTTC.

Only a few counts were recorded for this clonotype. The rearrangement links TRBV30 to TRBJ2-1, with TRBD2 identical over 9 bases. The CDR3 has 15 residues. The germline V gene has CDR1 GTSNPN and CDR2 SVGIG (reference sequence). V lost 2 bases to trimming and J lost 2 bases; unmatched junction nucleotides: 4. The CDR3 bases are TGTGCCTGGAGTCCGGCGGGAGGGGCCTACAATGAGCAGTTCTTC. Residues: CAWSPAGGAYNEQFF.

This clonotype appeared many times. The chain carries TRBV20-1 and TRBJ2-1; D is unresolved. Germline values: CDR1 DFQATT, CDR2 SNEGSKA (reference sequence). CDR3 length: 11 amino acids. The germline V and J ends were trimmed by 6 bases and 9 bases, with 12 bases remaining between them. The CDR3 DNA sequence: TGCAGTGCCCTACTTGTTCCTGAGCAGTTCTTC. It translates to CSALLVPEQFF.

V usage is TRBV5-1 and J usage is TRBJ2-7; 12 bases fit TRBD1. The CDR3 is 15 amino acids. The V segment lost 4 bases and the J segment 3 bases; nucleotides outside the gene matches: 5. Germline-derived CDR1 and CDR2 are SGHRS and YFSETQ. The CDR3 DNA reads as TGCGCCAGCAGCATCGGGACAGGGGGCATCTACGAGCAGTACGTC. Residues: CASSIGTGGIYEQYV.

This clonotype was seen a handful of times. The V gene is TRBV2, the J gene TRBJ2-1; 8 positions match TRBD2. Germline assignment: CDR1 SNHLY and CDR2 FYNNEI. This CDR3 has 16 residues. V lost 4 bases to trimming and J lost 6 bases; unmatched junction nucleotides: 11. The CDR3 loop is CASSGTSITLGNEQFF. The CDR3 DNA is TGTGCCAGCAGTGGGACTAGCATTACTCTCGGCAATGAGCAGTTCTTC.

This clonotype appeared many times. The V gene is TRBV12-3 or TRBV12-4, the J gene TRBJ1-5; 7 bases are a match to TRBD1. The CDR3 is 15 amino acids. V was clipped by 8 bases and J by 5 bases; unmatched bases: 12. Here the CDR3 reads CASWRGGWDHQPQHF. DNA for the CDR3: TGTGCCAGCTGGCGAGGGGGCTGGGATCATCAGCCCCAGCATTTT.

The table lists this clonotype with a few counts. V usage is TRBV10-3 and J usage is TRBJ1-2; D gene uncertain. Trimming left V 3 bases short and J 0 bases short, with 14 bases between. Germline CDR1 and CDR2: ENHRY and SYGVKD. The CDR3 length is 16 residues. The CDR3 is CAISEDLSPANYGYTF. CDR3 coding DNA: TGTGCCATCAGTGAAGACCTCAGCCCAGCTAACTATGGCTACACCTTC.

The sample holds many counts of this clonotype. The chain uses TRBV11-2 and TRBJ2-1; 10 bases line up with TRBD2. Germline-derived CDR1 and CDR2 are SGHAT and FQNNGV. V dropped 5 bases and J dropped 3; count of bases not matched to a gene: 10. This CDR3 is built from 17 residues. CDR3 protein: CASSNRIAGGLYNEQFF. The CDR3 bases are TGTGCCAGCAGCAACAGGATAGCGGGAGGTCTCTACAATGAGCAGTTCTTC.

At least ten counts were recorded for this clonotype. The chain is built from TRBV2 and TRBJ2-3; D is perhaps TRBD1 or TRBD2 (7 bases each). Germline V gives CDR1 SNHLY, CDR2 FYNNEI. V was trimmed by 4 bases and J by 1 base, leaving 15 bases between them. CDR3 length: 16 amino acids. CDR3 sequence reads: CASSASSGTGTDTQYF. DNA for the CDR3: TGTGCCAGCAGTGCCTCCAGCGGGACAGGCACAGATACGCAGTATTTT. The full variable domain, its missing parts supplied by reference TRBV2 and TRBJ2-3, is EPEVTQTPSHQVTQMGQEVILRCVPISNHLYFYWYRQILGQKVEFLVSFYNNEISEKSEIFDDQFSVERPDGSNFTLKIRSTKLEDSAMYFCASSASSGTGTDTQYFGPGTRLTVL.

V is TRBV10-3 and J is TRBJ1-2; D uncertain. CDR1 and CDR2 from the germline V gene are ENHRY and SYGVKD. Trimming took 4 bases from V and 8 from J, leaving 8 bases between them. CDR3 length: 11 amino acids. The CDR3 DNA is TGTGCCATCAGTGTAGGTCTGGGCTACACCTTC. This gives the protein CAISVGLGYTF.